This T cell receptor (beta chain) appears in the sequencing data of a study of neoadjuvant anti-PD-1 for oral cavity cancer. Trimming cost V 4 bases and J 0 bases, with 11 bases left between them. The CDR3 extends over 15 amino acids. The germline gives CDR1 SGHDN, CDR2 FVKESK. Described time point: after neoadjuvant nivolumab, at surgical resection. Stage II-IVA oral cavity squamous cell carcinoma was new and untreated by systemic or radiation therapy. Cohort: HPV-negative, locally advanced oral cavity squamous cell carcinoma patients. Clones were read by immunoSEQ multiplex PCR, and TCRdb kept only the in-frame ones, dropping some. The sample lists roughly 8,100 clones, roughly 70% seen once, with about 2.8% in the top ten. Note on this clone: Its target is not known.

Study observations and caveats: Post-nivolumab, blood T cell clonality was significantly elevated in non-responders.

V is TRBV14 and J is TRBJ2-3; D call uncertain. This sample comprised PBMCs, obtained after nivolumab (anti-PD-1) treatment. This TCR was recovered from a person aged 35-79 years with oral cavity squamous cell carcinoma. The CDR3 bases are TGTGCCAGCAGCCGAGGAGCACCCAGCACAGATACGCAGTATTTT. Protein product: CASSRGAPSTDTQYF.